The text below deals with one T cell receptor beta chain. The sample is drawn from a study of cytomegalovirus exposure and HLA in healthy donors. The primer mix had 60 Vbeta and 13 Jbeta primers. Produced via immunoSEQ multiplex PCR; TCRdb's table is partial and in-frame only. The table for this sample gives 65,000 to 95,000 clones. This clonotype was obtained from a man aged 25-45 years in good health and CMV-seronegative. The source material was PBMCs.

The CDR3 coding sequence is TGTGCCAGCAGCAGAATCAGCTCCTACAATGAGCAGTTCTTC. This gives the protein CASSRISSYNEQFF. The V gene is TRBV7-2, the J gene TRBJ2-1, with unresolved D. Trimming shortened V by 5 bases and J by 0 bases, and 8 bases separated the two germline ends. Germline V gives CDR1 SGHTA, CDR2 FQGNSA. This CDR3 region has 14 residues.